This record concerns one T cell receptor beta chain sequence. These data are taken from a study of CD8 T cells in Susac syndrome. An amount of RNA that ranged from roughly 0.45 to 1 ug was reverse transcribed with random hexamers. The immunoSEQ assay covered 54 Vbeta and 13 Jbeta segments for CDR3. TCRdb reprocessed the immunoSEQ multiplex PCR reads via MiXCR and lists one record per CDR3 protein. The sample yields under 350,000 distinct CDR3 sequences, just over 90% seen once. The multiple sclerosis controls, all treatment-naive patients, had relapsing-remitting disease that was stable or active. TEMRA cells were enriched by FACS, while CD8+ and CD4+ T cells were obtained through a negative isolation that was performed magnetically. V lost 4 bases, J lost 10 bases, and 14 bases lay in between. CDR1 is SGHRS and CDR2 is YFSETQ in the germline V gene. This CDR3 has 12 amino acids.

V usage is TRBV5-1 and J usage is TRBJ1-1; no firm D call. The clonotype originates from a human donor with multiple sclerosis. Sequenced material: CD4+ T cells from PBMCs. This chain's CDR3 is CASSERTGGAFF. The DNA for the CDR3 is TGCGCCAGCAGCGAAAGGACGGGTGGAGCTTTCTTT.